The T cell receptor beta chain under discussion was sequenced for a study of Graves' ophthalmopathy and Graves' hyperthyroidism. Amplified material comprised TCR beta CDR3 regions derived from RNA transcripts. Second-round multiplex PCR followed a first-round RT-PCR using HTBI primers. TCRdb ran MiXCR on the multiplex PCR reads and lists one entry per CDR3 protein. The sample records roughly 300,000 distinct CDR3 sequences, 17% being singletons. This clonotype was found many times. The CDR3 loop spans 17 amino acids. CDR1 and CDR2 from the germline V gene are LNHDA and SQIVND (reference sequence). Germline trimming cut 2 bases from V and 3 bases from J; bases unmatched to any gene: 6.

The sequence derives from an adult man with Graves' ophthalmopathy. The sequencing input was peripheral blood. The V call is TRBV19, the J call TRBJ2-7, with 14 bases lining up with TRBD2. The CDR3 coding sequence is TGTGCCAGTAGTATATCGGGACTAGCGGGGGCCTTCTACGAGCAGTACTTC. Residues: CASSISGLAGAFYEQYF.